This T cell receptor beta chain comes out of a study of OX40 agonist ivuxolimab in advanced cancers. CDR3 size: 14 residues. CDR1 SGHTA and CDR2 FQGNSA come from the germline V gene. Trimming left V 3 bases short and J 0 bases short, with 6 bases between. In the case of this clone: Its antigen is still unknown.

Produced via immunoSEQ multiplex PCR; TCRdb's table is partial and in-frame only. Counted here are around 77,000 clones, approximately 92% occurring once; the ten biggest clones make up around 4.9%. Study conclusions and caveats: Individuals who were partial responders at 0.1-3.0 mg/kg had clonal expansion that ranked among the lowest.

The receptor was isolated from an adult with an advanced solid tumor such as melanoma, head and neck, liver or kidney cancer. The J gene is TRBJ1-3, the V gene TRBV7-2; D is unresolved. The sequences come from CD4+ or CD8+ T cells sorted from blood, collected in a trial of the OX40 agonist ivuxolimab. CDR3 DNA sequence: TGTGCCAGCAGCTTTGACATCTCTGGAAACACCATATATTTT. This gives the protein CASSFDISGNTIYF.